The clone carrying this TCR beta chain was counted between two and nine times. Its antigen is undetermined. The sample is drawn from a study of T-cell reconstitution after alpha-beta-depleted transplantation in children. Study results and limitations: Hyperexpanded clones declined; after one year, newly produced T cells mostly supplied diversity. Surviving recipient T cells and thymic progenitors underlay high day-60 TCRbeta diversity in some patients.

Using unique molecular identifiers, the investigators prepared the TCRbeta library. In TCRdb, the PCR reads were re-called with MiXCR into one record per CDR3 protein. Here the sample spans fewer than 250,000 distinct CDR3 sequences, roughly 18% being singletons. Deletions cut 3 bases from V and 1 base from J, with 13 bases between. Per germline, CDR1 SGHRS and CDR2 YFSETQ. CDR3 length: 16 amino acids. The receptor's source is a male patient aged 2-10 years who had a stem cell transplant for acute lymphoblastic leukemia, so the T cells may come from the graft donor. The V call is TRBV5-1, the J call TRBJ2-2; D assignment may be TRBD1 or TRBD2 (7 bases each). Specimen: PBMCs, mostly from graft donor cells, collected 360 days after TCRalphabeta/CD19-depleted stem cell transplant. CDR3 amino acids: CASSSTGRGNTGELFF. Here the CDR3 DNA reads TGCGCCAGCAGCTCGACAGGGAGGGGGAACACCGGGGAGCTGTTTTTT.